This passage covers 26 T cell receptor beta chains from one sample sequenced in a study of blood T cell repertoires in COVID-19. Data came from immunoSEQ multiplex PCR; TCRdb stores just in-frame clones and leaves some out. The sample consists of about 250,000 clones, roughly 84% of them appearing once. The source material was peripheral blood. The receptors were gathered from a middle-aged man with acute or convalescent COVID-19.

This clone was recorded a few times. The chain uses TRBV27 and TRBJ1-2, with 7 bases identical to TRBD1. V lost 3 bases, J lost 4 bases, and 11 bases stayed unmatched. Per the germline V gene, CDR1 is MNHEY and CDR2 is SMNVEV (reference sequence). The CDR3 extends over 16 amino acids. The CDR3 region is CASSFSGTESSYGYTF. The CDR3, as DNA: TGTGCCAGCAGTTTCTCCGGGACAGAATCTTCCTATGGCTACACCTTC.

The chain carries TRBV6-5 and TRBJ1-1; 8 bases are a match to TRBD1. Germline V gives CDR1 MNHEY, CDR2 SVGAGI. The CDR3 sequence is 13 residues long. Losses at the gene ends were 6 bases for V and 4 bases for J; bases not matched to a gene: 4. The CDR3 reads CASSVDRVTEAFF. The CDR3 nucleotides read TGTGCCAGCAGCGTGGACAGGGTCACTGAAGCTTTCTTT.

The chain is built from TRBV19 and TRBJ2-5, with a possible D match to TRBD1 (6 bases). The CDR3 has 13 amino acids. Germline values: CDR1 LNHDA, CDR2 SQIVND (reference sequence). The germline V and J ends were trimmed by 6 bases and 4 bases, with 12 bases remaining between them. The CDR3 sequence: CASSNRAVETQYF. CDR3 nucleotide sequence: TGTGCCAGTAGCAACAGGGCGGTAGAGACCCAGTACTTC.

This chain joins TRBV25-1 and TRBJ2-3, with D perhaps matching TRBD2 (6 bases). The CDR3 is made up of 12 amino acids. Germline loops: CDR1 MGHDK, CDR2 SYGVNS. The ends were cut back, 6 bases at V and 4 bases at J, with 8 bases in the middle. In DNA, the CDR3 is TGTGCCAGCAGGGACTACTCAGATACGCAGTATTTT. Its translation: CASRDYSDTQYF.

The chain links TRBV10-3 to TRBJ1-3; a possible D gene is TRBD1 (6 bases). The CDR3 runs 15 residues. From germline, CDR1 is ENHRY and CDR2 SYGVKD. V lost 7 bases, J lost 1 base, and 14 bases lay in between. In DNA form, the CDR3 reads TGTGCCATCACAGAGCGGGGGCAATCTGGAAACACCATATATTTT. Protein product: CAITERGQSGNTIYF.

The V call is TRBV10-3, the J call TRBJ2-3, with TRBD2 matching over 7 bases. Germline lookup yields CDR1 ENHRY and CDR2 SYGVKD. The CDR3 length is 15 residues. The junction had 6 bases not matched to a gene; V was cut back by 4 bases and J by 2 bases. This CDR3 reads CAISANSGPTDTQYF. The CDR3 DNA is TGTGCCATCAGTGCGAATAGCGGGCCCACAGATACGCAGTATTTT.

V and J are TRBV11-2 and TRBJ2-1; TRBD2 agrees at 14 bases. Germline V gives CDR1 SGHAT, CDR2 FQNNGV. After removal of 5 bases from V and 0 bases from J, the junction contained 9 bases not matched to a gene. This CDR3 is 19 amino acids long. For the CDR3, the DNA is TGTGCCAGCAGCCGAGGGACTAGCGGGAGCCTAAGCTCCTACAATGAGCAGTTCTTC. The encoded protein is CASSRGTSGSLSSYNEQFF. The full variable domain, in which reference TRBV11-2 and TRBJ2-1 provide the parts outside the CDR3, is EAGVAQSPRYKIIEKRQSVAFWCNPISGHATLYWYQQILGQGPKLLIQFQNNGVVDDSQLPKDRFSAERLKGVDSTLKIQPAKLEDSAVYLCASSRGTSGSLSSYNEQFFGPGTRLTVL.

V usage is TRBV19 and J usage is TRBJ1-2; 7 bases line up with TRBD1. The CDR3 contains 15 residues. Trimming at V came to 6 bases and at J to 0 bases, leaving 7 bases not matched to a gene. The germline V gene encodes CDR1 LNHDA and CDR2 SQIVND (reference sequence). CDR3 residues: CASSTDRTSNYGYTF. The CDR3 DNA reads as TGTGCCAGTAGCACGGACAGGACCTCTAACTATGGCTACACCTTC.

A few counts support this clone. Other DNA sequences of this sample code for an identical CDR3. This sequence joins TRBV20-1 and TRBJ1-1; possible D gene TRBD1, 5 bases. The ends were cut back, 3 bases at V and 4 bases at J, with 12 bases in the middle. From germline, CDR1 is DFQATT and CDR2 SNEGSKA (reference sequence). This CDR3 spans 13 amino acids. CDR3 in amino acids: CSASRGGSTEAFF. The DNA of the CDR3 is TGCAGTGCTAGTAGGGGAGGGAGCACTGAAGCTTTCTTT.

The CDR3 DNA reads as TGTGCCAGCAGCGAGGCATCGACCCTTGTAGGTCTGGCCGGGGAGCTGTTTTTT. This translates into CASSEASTLVGLAGELFF. The rearrangement uses TRBV21-1 and TRBJ2-2; the table assigns TRBD2, which was not confirmed against the DNA. TRBV21-1 is a known pseudogene. The CDR3 spans 18 residues.

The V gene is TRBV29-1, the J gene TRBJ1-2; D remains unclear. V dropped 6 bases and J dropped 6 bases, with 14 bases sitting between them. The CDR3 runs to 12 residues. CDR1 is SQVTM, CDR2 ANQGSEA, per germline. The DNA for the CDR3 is TGCAGCGTAGCCACAGTGGGCCATGGCTACACCTTC. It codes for CSVATVGHGYTF.

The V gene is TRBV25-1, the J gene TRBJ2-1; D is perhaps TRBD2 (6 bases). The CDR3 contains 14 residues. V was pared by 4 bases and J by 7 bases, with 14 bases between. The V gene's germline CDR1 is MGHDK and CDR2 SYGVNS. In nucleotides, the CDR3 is TGTGCCAGCAGTGCGGCGGGTGCGGGAAATGAGCAGTTCTTC. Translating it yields CASSAAGAGNEQFF.

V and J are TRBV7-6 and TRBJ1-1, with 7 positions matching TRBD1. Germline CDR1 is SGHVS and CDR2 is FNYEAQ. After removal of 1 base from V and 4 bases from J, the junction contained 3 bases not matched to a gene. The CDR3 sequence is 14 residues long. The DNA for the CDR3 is TGTGCCAGCAGCTTAGATCCAGGGGGCACTGAAGCTTTCTTT. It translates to CASSLDPGGTEAFF. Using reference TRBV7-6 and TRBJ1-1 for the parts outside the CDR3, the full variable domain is GAGVSQSPRYKVTKRGQDVALRCDPISGHVSLYWYRQALGQGPEFLTYFNYEAQQDKSGLPNDRFSAERPEGSISTLTIQRTEQRDSAMYRCASSLDPGGTEAFFGQGTRLTVV.

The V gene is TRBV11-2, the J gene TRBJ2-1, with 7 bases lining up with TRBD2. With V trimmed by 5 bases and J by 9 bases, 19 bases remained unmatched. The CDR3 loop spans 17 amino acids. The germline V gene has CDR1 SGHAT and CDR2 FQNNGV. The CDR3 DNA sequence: TGTGCCAGCAGCCTGGGTACAGCAGGGAGGGCCCGGGGTGAGCAGTTCTTC. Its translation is CASSLGTAGRARGEQFF.

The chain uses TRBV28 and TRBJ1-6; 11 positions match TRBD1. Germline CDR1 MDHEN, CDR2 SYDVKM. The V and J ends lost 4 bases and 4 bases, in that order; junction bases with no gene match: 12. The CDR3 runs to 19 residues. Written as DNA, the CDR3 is TGTGCCAGCAGTTCCGGACAGGGGGCTCAGTTAGGTTATAATTCACCCCTCCACTTT. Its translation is CASSSGQGAQLGYNSPLHF.

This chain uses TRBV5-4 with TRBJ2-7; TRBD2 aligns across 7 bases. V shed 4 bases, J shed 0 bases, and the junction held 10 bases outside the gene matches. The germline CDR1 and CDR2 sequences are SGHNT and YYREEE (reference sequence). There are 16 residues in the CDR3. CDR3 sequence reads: CASSVFGGGFSYEQYF. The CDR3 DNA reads TGTGCCAGCAGCGTCTTCGGGGGAGGGTTCTCCTACGAGCAGTACTTC.

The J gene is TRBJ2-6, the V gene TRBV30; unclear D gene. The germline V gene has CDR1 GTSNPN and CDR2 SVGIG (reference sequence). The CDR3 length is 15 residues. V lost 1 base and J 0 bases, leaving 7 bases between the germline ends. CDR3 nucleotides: TGTGCCTGGAGTGACGGTTTCTCTGGGGCCAACGTCCTGACTTTC. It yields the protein CAWSDGFSGANVLTF.

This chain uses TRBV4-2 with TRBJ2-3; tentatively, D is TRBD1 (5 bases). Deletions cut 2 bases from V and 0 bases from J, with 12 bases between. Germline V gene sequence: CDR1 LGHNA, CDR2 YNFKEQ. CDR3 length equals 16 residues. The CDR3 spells CASSQLQGLSTDTQYF. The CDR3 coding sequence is TGTGCCAGCAGCCAACTTCAGGGCCTAAGCACAGATACGCAGTATTTT.

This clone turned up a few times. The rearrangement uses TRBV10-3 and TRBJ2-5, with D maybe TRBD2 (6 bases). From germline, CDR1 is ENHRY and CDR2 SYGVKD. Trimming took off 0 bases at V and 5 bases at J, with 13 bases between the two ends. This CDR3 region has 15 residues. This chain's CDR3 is CAISESGSGAETQYF. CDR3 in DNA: TGTGCCATCAGTGAGTCAGGTAGCGGCGCGGAGACCCAGTACTTC.

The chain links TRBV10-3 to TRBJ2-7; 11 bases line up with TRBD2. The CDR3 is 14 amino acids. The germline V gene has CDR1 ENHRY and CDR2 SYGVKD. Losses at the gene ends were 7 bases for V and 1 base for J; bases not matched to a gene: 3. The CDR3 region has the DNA TGTGCCATCATGGGGACTAGCGGTTCCTACGAGCAGTACTTC. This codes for CAIMGTSGSYEQYF.

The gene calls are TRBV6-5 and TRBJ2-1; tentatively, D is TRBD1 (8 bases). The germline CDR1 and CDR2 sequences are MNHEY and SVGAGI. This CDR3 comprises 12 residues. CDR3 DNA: TGTGCAGCGGGACAGGCCTACAATGAGCAGTTCTTC. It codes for CAAGQAYNEQFF.

The DNA of the CDR3 is TGTGCCATCAGTGTTACGGGAGGGTCTAATTCACCCCTCCACTTT. Translating gives CAISVTGGSNSPLHF. The genes are TRBV10-3 and TRBJ1-6, with D unclear. V was trimmed by 4 bases and J by 6 bases, leaving 13 bases between them. CDR1 and CDR2 (germline): ENHRY, SYGVKD. The CDR3 is 15 residues long.

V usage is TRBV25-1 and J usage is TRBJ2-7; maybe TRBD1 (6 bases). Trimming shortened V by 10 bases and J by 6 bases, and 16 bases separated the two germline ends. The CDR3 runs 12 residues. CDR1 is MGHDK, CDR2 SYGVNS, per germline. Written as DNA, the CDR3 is TGTGCCACTTCCGGGACATTATCCGAGCAGTACTTC. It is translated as CATSGTLSEQYF.

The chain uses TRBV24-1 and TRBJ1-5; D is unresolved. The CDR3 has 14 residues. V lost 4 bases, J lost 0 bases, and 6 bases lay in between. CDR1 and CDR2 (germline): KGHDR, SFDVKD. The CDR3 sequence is CATSDLNSNQPQHF. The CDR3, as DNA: TGTGCCACCAGTGACTTAAATAGCAATCAGCCCCAGCATTTT.

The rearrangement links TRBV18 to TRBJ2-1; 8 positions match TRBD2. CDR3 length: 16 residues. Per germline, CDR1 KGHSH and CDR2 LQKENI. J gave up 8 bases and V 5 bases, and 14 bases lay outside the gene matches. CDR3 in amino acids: CASSFLRGGPLDEQFF. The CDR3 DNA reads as TGTGCCAGCTCATTTCTCCGGGGGGGCCCATTGGATGAGCAGTTCTTC.

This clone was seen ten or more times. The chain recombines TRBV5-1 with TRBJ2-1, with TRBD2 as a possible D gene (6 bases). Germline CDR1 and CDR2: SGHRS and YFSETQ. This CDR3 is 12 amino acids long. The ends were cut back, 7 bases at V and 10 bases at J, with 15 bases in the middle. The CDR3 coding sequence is TGCGCCAGCCAAAGGGACCGGGAGGAGCAGTTCTTC. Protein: CASQRDREEQFF.